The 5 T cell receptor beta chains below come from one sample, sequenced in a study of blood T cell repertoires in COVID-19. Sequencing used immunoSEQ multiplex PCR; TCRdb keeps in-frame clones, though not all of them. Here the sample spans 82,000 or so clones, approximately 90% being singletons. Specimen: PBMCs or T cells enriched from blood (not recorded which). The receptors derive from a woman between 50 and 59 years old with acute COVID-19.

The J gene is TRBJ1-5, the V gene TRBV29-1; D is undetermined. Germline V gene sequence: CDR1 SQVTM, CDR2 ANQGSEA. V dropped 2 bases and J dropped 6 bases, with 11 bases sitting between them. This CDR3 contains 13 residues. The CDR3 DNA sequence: TGCAGCGTTGAACCCATCCTCGGTCAGCCCCAGCATTTT. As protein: CSVEPILGQPQHF.

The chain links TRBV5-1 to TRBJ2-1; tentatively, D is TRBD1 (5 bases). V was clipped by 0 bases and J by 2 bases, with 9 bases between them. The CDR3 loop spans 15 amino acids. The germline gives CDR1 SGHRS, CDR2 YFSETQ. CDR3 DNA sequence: TGCGCCAGCAGCTTGGGCCAGGGTCCCTACAATGAGCAGTTCTTC. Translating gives CASSLGQGPYNEQFF.

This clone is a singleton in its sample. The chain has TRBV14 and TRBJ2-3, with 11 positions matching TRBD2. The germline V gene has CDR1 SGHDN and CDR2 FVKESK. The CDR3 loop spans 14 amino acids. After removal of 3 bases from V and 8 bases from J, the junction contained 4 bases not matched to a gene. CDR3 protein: CASSQTLAGATQYF. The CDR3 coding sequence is TGTGCCAGCAGCCAGACACTAGCGGGAGCTACGCAGTATTTT.

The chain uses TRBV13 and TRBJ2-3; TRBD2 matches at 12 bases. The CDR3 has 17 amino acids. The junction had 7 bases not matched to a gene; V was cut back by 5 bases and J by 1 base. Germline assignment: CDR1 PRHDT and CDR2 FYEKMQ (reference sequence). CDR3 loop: CASSRRLAGDRTDTQYF. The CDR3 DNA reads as TGTGCCAGCAGCAGGCGACTAGCGGGAGACCGCACAGATACGCAGTATTTT.

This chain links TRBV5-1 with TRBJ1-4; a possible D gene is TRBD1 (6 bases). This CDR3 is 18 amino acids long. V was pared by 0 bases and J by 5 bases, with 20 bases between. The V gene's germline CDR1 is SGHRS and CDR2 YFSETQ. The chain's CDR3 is CASSLDPSRDTRNEKLFF. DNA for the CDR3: TGCGCCAGCAGCTTGGATCCCTCCCGGGACACCAGAAATGAAAAACTGTTTTTT.